Listed below are T cell receptor beta chains from one sample, sequenced in a study of blood T cell repertoires in COVID-19. Assay used: immunoSEQ multiplex PCR; TCRdb lists only in-frame clones, some missing. Of 210,000 or so clones in the sample, roughly nine tenths were seen once. Sequenced sample: peripheral blood. These TCRs come from a woman in her fifties or sixties with acute or convalescent COVID-19. The CDR3 runs from the conserved cysteine through the conserved F or W. Each record gives: J gene, clone size, D gene, CDR3 length, V gene, CDR3 protein, CDR3 DNA. D genes are given only for firm matches. Size is omitted from some rows. Given values are once, few, many or a class for expanded clones.

>TRBJ1-1|-|TRBD1|14|TRBV6-2/TRBV6-3
CASSTNRGNTEAFF
TGTGCCAGCAGTACAAACAGGGGGAACACTGAAGCTTTCTTT
>TRBJ1-3|-|TRBD1|16|TRBV4-1
CASSQAKGTGLNTIYF
TGCGCCAGCAGCCAGGCTAAGGGGACAGGTTTAAACACCATATATTTT
>TRBJ1-6|-|-|15|TRBV7-9
CASSLVGGIDSPLHF
TGTGCCAGCAGCTTAGTGGGGGGGATAGATTCACCCCTCCACTTT
>TRBJ2-7|-|TRBD2|13|TRBV9
CASSPRLAGEQYF
TGTGCCAGCAGCCCCCGGTTAGCGGGGGAGCAGTACTTC
>TRBJ2-5|-|TRBD1|15|TRBV10-3
CAISPGQGLGETQYF
TGTGCCATCAGCCCTGGACAGGGGTTGGGAGAGACCCAGTACTTC
>TRBJ1-1|once|-|14|TRBV5-4
CASSLIEENTEAFF
TGTGCCAGCAGCTTGATAGAGGAGAACACTGAAGCTTTCTTT
>TRBJ1-4|-|-|15|TRBV7-9
CASSLDGRALEKLFF
TGTGCCAGCAGCCTAGATGGCAGGGCACTCGAAAAACTGTTTTTT
>TRBJ1-1|-|TRBD1|15|TRBV12-5
CASGPPGQKNTEAFF
TGTGCTAGTGGCCCTCCGGGACAGAAGAACACTGAAGCTTTCTTT
>TRBJ2-3|-|TRBD1|18|TRBV4-1
CASSQEYRKTGVPDTQYF
TGCGCCAGCAGCCAAGAATATAGAAAGACAGGGGTTCCAGATACGCAGTATTTT
>TRBJ1-5|once|-|8|TRBV21-1
CASSPQHF
TGTGCCAGCTCACCCCAGCATTTT
>TRBJ1-4|few|-|14|TRBV18
CASSPGEGNEKLFF
TGTGCCAGCTCACCGGGGGAGGGAAACGAAAAACTGTTTTTT
>TRBJ2-7|-|TRBD2|15|TRBV11-2
CASSFTSEASYEQYF
TGTGCCAGCAGCTTTACTAGCGAAGCCTCCTACGAGCAGTACTTC
>TRBJ2-7|few|-|11|TRBV20-1
CSAGPAGQQYF
TGCAGTGCCGGGCCCGCGGGCCAGCAGTACTTC
>TRBJ2-1|-|-|14|TRBV11-2
CASSLVSAYNEQFF
TGTGCCAGCAGCTTAGTAAGCGCATACAATGAGCAGTTCTTC
>TRBJ1-1|-|-|11|TRBV11-3
CASSQNTEAFF
TGTGCCAGCAGCCAGAACACTGAAGCTTTCTTT
>TRBJ2-1|-|TRBD2|15|TRBV5-6
CASHLTSGSYNEQFF
TGTGCCAGCCATTTGACTAGCGGCTCCTACAATGAGCAGTTCTTC
>TRBJ1-1|-|-|13|TRBV5-1
CASSLGQDTEAFF
TGCGCCAGCAGCTTAGGCCAGGACACTGAAGCTTTCTTT
>TRBJ2-1|few|TRBD1|16|TRBV11-3
CASSLRSVTGNNEQFF
TGTGCCAGCAGCTTACGTTCGGTGACAGGGAACAATGAGCAGTTCTTC
>TRBJ2-1|-|-|13|TRBV30
CAWKRPDGNEQFF
TGTGCCTGGAAGAGGCCCGACGGCAATGAGCAGTTCTTC
>TRBJ2-3|-|-|13|TRBV5-8
CASSLESTDTQYF
TGTGCCAGCAGCTTAGAGAGCACAGATACGCAGTATTTT
>TRBJ2-7|-|TRBD1|15|TRBV27
CASRRQGGGSYEQYF
TGTGCCAGCAGGCGACAGGGGGGTGGGTCCTACGAGCAGTACTTC
>TRBJ2-3|-|-|16|TRBV7-5
CVRSSAQRRRTDTQYF
TGTGTCAGAAGCTCCGCCCAGCGGAGACGCACAGATACGCAGTATTTT
>TRBJ2-7|-|TRBD2|12|TRBV5-6
CASSSGVYEQYF
TGTGCCAGCAGCAGCGGGGTTTACGAGCAGTACTTC
>TRBJ2-5|few|TRBD1|15|TRBV28
CASSPRTGIQETQYF
TGTGCCAGCAGCCCAAGGACAGGGATCCAAGAGACCCAGTACTTC
>TRBJ1-6|-|-|15|TRBV5-1
CASSVGSTENSPLHF
TGCGCCAGCAGCGTCGGAAGCACGGAGAATTCACCCCTCCACTTT
>TRBJ2-7|once|TRBD2|14|TRBV2
CASGGLAFSYEQYF
TGTGCCAGCGGTGGACTAGCGTTCTCCTACGAGCAGTACTTC
>TRBJ2-3|-|TRBD2|18|TRBV24-1
CATSELDSPPGGTDTQYF
TGTGCCACCAGTGAGCTCGACAGTCCACCCGGGGGGACAGATACGCAGTATTTT
>TRBJ2-1|-|TRBD2|16|TRBV19
CASSGGRLSGGAEQFF
TGTGCCAGTAGTGGGGGACGACTCAGCGGGGGAGCTGAGCAGTTCTTC
>TRBJ1-5|once|-|15|TRBV6-6
CASSYNTHSNQPQHF
TGTGCCAGCAGTTACAACACCCATAGCAATCAGCCCCAGCATTTT
>TRBJ2-1|-|-|13|TRBV6-2/TRBV6-3
CASSYSDSLEQFF
TGTGCCAGCAGTTACTCCGACTCCCTGGAGCAGTTCTTC
>TRBJ2-7|-|TRBD2|12|TRBV9
CASNSGGYEQYF
TGTGCCAGCAACAGCGGGGGGTACGAGCAGTACTTC
>TRBJ2-4|-|TRBD2|20|TRBV7-8
CASSLKGRGRTPIAKNIQYF
TGTGCCAGCAGCTTAAAGGGGAGGGGCAGGACCCCTATAGCCAAAAACATTCAGTACTTC
>TRBJ2-5|-|TRBD1|14|TRBV30
CAWRRIQGLETQYF
TGTGCCTGGAGGAGAATACAGGGGTTGGAGACCCAGTACTTC
>TRBJ2-1|-|TRBD2|13|TRBV30
CAWAGGRYNEQFF
TGTGCCTGGGCGGGGGGGCGGTACAATGAGCAGTTCTTC
>TRBJ1-6|-|-|16|TRBV19
CASSKGEGSYNSPLHF
TGTGCCAGTAGTAAGGGGGAAGGCTCCTATAATTCACCCCTCCACTTT
>TRBJ2-2|-|-|11|TRBV7-2
CASAMTGELFF
TGTGCCAGCGCTATGACAGGGGAGCTGTTTTTT
>TRBJ2-1|-|TRBD2|13|TRBV5-4
CASTGLADNEQFF
TGTGCCAGCACTGGGCTAGCGGACAATGAGCAGTTCTTC
>TRBJ1-2|-|-|12|TRBV9
CASSVTGNGYTF
TGTGCCAGCAGCGTTACAGGAAATGGCTACACCTTC
>TRBJ2-1|once|-|14|TRBV5-4
CASSLLGVSNEQFF
TGTGCCAGCAGCCTGCTAGGGGTCTCAAATGAGCAGTTCTTC
>TRBJ2-2|-|TRBD1|14|TRBV11-3
CASASGTATGELFF
TGTGCCAGCGCCTCCGGGACAGCGACCGGGGAGCTGTTTTTT
>TRBJ1-4|few|-|15|TRBV7-2
CASSSQVATNEKLFF
TGTGCCAGCAGCTCCCAGGTTGCAACTAATGAAAAACTGTTTTTT
>TRBJ1-2|few|-|14|TRBV7-2
CASSQGRTGDGYTF
TGTGCCAGCAGCCAAGGACGAACAGGTGATGGCTACACCTTC
>TRBJ2-1|-|-|16|TRBV9
CASSSQGSPSYNEQFF
TGTGCCAGCAGCTCCCAGGGGTCCCCTTCCTACAATGAGCAGTTCTTC
>TRBJ2-1|-|TRBD2|17|TRBV14
CASSQDLAGGPLIEQFF
TGTGCCAGCAGCCAAGATCTAGCGGGAGGGCCTCTCATCGAGCAGTTCTTC
>TRBJ2-7|-|-|14|TRBV4-1
CASSQSAGAYEQYF
TGCGCCAGCAGCCAATCTGCCGGGGCCTACGAGCAGTACTTC
>TRBJ2-5|-|-|15|TRBV9
CASSVGSAGQETQYF
TGTGCCAGCAGCGTAGGGTCGGCGGGTCAAGAGACCCAGTACTTC
>TRBJ2-3|-|TRBD2|17|TRBV19
CASSPRLKRGASDTQYF
TGTGCCAGTAGTCCCCGTCTCAAGCGGGGGGCATCAGATACGCAGTATTTT